This T cell receptor (beta chain) was retrieved from a study of cytotoxic CD8 clonotypes in ibrutinib-treated CLL. Study findings and constraints: Sustained-remission patients were sampled at different times than progressing patients were. While tracking circulating CD8+ T-cell counts, baseline clonality exceeded that of age-matched healthy donors. The public clonotypes identified were infrequent and showed contraction or stability on treatment. At ibrutinib response, clonality increased, and at progression it declined back toward baseline.

Germline V CDR1 and CDR2: SGHVS, FQNEAQ. The CDR3 spans 15 residues. Trimming stripped 7 bases from V and 0 bases from J, with 14 bases between. Details on this clone: The antigen is unknown.

Method: immunoSEQ multiplex PCR; TCRdb's copy keeps in-frame clones and lacks some. The sample carries 120,000 to 150,000 clones, 91% recorded once. Sequences were derived from PBMCs, sampled after 12 months of ibrutinib treatment. The chain uses TRBV7-8 and TRBJ2-3; a weak D match, TRBD2 (7 bases). The receptor was derived from a human donor with chronic lymphocytic leukemia. CDR3 in DNA: TGTGCCAGCATAGGGGGGGGTGCTAGCACAGATACGCAGTATTTT. Residues: CASIGGGASTDTQYF.